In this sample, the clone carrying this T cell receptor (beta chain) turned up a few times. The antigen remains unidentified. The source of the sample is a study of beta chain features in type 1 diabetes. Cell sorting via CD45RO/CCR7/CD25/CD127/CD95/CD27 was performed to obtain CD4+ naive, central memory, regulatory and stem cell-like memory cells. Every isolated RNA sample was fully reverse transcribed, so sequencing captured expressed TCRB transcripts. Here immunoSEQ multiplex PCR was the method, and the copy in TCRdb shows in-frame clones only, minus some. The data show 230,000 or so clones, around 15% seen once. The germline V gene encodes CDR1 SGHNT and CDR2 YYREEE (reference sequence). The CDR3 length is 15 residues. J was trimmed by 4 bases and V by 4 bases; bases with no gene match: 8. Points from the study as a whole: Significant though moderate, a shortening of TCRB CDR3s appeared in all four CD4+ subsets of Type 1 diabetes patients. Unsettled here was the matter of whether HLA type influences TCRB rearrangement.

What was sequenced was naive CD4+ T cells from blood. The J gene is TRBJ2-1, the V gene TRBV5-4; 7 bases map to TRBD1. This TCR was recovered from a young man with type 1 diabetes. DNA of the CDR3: TGTGCCAGCAGCCACGGACAGGCGGTTTACAATGAGCAGTTCTTC. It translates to CASSHGQAVYNEQFF.